This is a list of T cell receptor beta chains from one sample in a study of TIL therapy for anti-PD-1-resistant metastatic lung cancer. Using immunoSEQ multiplex PCR, the repertoire was profiled, and TCRdb retains in-frame clones only, with some absent. Of approximately 92,000 clones listed, under 70% are singletons. Material: tumor tissue, obtained at baseline. The source of these receptors is a person aged 25-79 years with non-small cell lung cancer. Both conserved end residues are part of each CDR3. D genes are given only for firm matches. Part of the rows lack a size; the others show once, few, many or a class for expanded clones.

TRBD2 TRBJ2-2 NA 19 TRBV7-6 CASSYRGAGGGPNTGELFF TGTGCCAGCAGCTACCGGGGGGCGGGCGGGGGGCCGAACACCGGGGAGCTGTTTTTT
NA TRBJ2-3 NA 16 TRBV6-1 CASSALFLMSTDTQYF TGTGCCAGCAGTGCCCTTTTCCTGATGAGCACAGATACGCAGTATTTT
NA TRBJ1-1 NA 14 TRBV25-1 CASSDYRWNTEAFF TGTGCCAGCAGTGATTACAGATGGAACACTGAAGCTTTCTTT
TRBD2 TRBJ2-5 NA 16 TRBV27 CASSSYGLAGAETQYF TGTGCCAGCAGTTCATACGGACTAGCGGGAGCGGAGACCCAGTACTTC
NA TRBJ1-6 NA 14 TRBV6-5 CASSYQYNNSPLHF TGTGCCAGCAGTTACCAATACAATAATTCACCCCTCCACTTT
NA TRBJ2-5 NA 12 TRBV28 CATDRTMGTQYF TGTGCCACGGACAGAACCATGGGGACCCAGTACTTC
TRBD2 TRBJ2-3 NA 16 TRBV9 CASSPRTSGDTDTQYF TGTGCCAGCAGCCCCCGGACTAGCGGGGACACAGATACGCAGTATTTT
TRBD2 TRBJ2-5 NA 15 TRBV6-5 CASRLLAGGWETQYF TGTGCCAGCAGGTTACTAGCGGGAGGTTGGGAGACCCAGTACTTC
TRBD1 TRBJ2-5 NA 15 TRBV27 CASSSPGTGRETQYF TGTGCCAGCAGTTCGCCCGGGACAGGACGAGAGACCCAGTACTTC
NA TRBJ2-7 NA 14 TRBV7-2 CASSPPPVSYEQYF TGTGCCAGCAGCCCACCTCCGGTGTCCTACGAGCAGTACTTC
NA TRBJ1-6 NA 14 TRBV27 CASSLGYEASPLHF TGTGCCAGCAGTTTAGGTTACGAAGCTTCACCCCTCCACTTT
TRBD2 TRBJ2-7 NA 18 TRBV7-2 CASSLDAGTSGTPYEQYF TGTGCCAGCAGCTTAGATGCAGGGACTAGCGGGACACCATACGAGCAGTACTTC
NA TRBJ2-7 NA 15 TRBV28 CANSKGGALPYEQYF TGTGCCAACAGTAAGGGCGGGGCGCTCCCCTACGAGCAGTACTTC
NA TRBJ1-2 NA 17 TRBV28 CASRSPPGQGLSYGYTF TGTGCCAGCAGGAGCCCCCCGGGCCAGGGGTTATCCTATGGCTACACCTTC
NA TRBJ2-1 once 14 TRBV7-6 CASSLAGRYNEQFF TGTGCCAGCAGCTTAGCTGGCAGATACAATGAGCAGTTCTTC
NA TRBJ1-4 NA 15 TRBV3-1/TRBV3-2 CASSVFFRDNEKLFF TGTGCCAGCAGCGTGTTTTTTAGGGACAATGAAAAACTGTTTTTT
NA TRBJ1-2 NA 14 TRBV9 CASSVGRTDYGYTF TGTGCCAGCAGCGTAGGCCGGACAGATTATGGCTACACCTTC
NA TRBJ1-5 NA 14 TRBV4-2 CASSQDIGVQPQHF TGTGCCAGCAGCCAAGATATAGGGGTTCAGCCCCAGCATTTT
NA TRBJ1-4 NA 14 TRBV7-9 CASSYTGPNEKLFF TGTGCCAGCAGCTATACAGGTCCCAATGAAAAACTGTTTTTT
NA TRBJ1-1 NA 14 TRBV4-1 CASSSFGGRTEAFF TGCGCCAGCAGCTCGTTCGGGGGGCGAACTGAAGCTTTCTTT
NA TRBJ2-1 NA 15 TRBV5-1 CASSLVFTPGREQFF TGCGCCAGCAGCTTGGTTTTCACGCCGGGGAGGGAGCAGTTCTTC
TRBD1 TRBJ1-5 NA 18 TRBV27 CASSSGDRVKRFLQPQHF TGTGCCAGCAGTTCCGGGGACAGGGTTAAAAGGTTTTTACAGCCCCAGCATTTT
NA TRBJ1-2 NA 16 TRBV28 CASALSLAGTNYGYTF TGTGCCAGCGCCCTATCCCTCGCCGGGACAAACTATGGCTACACCTTC
TRBD2 TRBJ2-5 once 16 TRBV7-8 CASSLGGTSGVETQYF TGTGCCAGCAGCTTAGGGGGGACTAGCGGAGTAGAGACCCAGTACTTC
NA TRBJ2-5 few 12 TRBV30 CAWSGLKETQYF TGTGCCTGGAGTGGACTGAAAGAGACCCAGTACTTC
NA TRBJ1-5 once 13 TRBV6-5 CASSGRVNQPQHF TGTGCCAGCAGCGGCAGGGTGAATCAGCCCCAGCATTTT
TRBD1 TRBJ1-2 once 14 TRBV3-1/TRBV3-2 CASSQDSGGYGYTF TGTGCCAGCAGCCAAGATTCAGGGGGCTATGGCTACACCTTC
NA TRBJ1-4 NA 13 TRBV2 CASREQPNEKLFF TGTGCCAGCAGGGAACAACCGAATGAAAAACTGTTTTTT